This T cell receptor beta chain was captured by sequencing in a study of OX40 agonist ivuxolimab in advanced cancers. Whole-study context: Earlier anti-PD-1, anti-PD-L1 or anti-CTLA-4 therapy was permitted; under 50% had received some. Overall study results and limits: Low normalized T-cell clonal expansion was additionally recorded for some nonresponders.

Profiled with immunoSEQ multiplex PCR; TCRdb holds only in-frame clones, not every one. Of some 59,000 clones detected, approximately 87% appear once; the ten largest clones hold about 5%. Turning to this clone: Its antigen is undetermined.

This TCR was recovered from an adult with an advanced solid tumor such as melanoma, head and neck, liver or kidney cancer. Sequenced here: CD4+ or CD8+ T cells sorted from blood, sampled in a trial of the OX40 agonist ivuxolimab.

The CDR3 sequence: CASSYLPADTQYF. In DNA, the CDR3 is TGTGCCAGCAGTTACCTTCCGGCGGATACGCAGTATTTT. The V and J genes are TRBV6-6 and TRBJ2-3; D gene ambiguous. Per germline, CDR1 MNHNY and CDR2 SVGAGI (reference sequence). This CDR3 region has 13 residues. Trimming cost V 2 bases and J 6 bases, with 9 bases left between them.